This TCR beta chain was captured in a study of blood T cell repertoires in COVID-19. About the study: The origin of the acute and convalescent COVID-19 samples was the United States, Italy and Spain. Sample material is recorded as cDNA or gDNA derived from T cells, B-cell-depleted T cells, or PBMCs.

Per the original data handling: Reference gene primer amplification gave nucleated cell count estimates. The repertoire was sequenced with immunoSEQ multiplex PCR; TCRdb's copy has only in-frame clones and lacks some. D and trimming come from the DNA, and the V and J calls and clone size come from that table. The sample has 200,000 to 250,000 clones; 84% are singletons. This CDR3 is built from 11 residues. Germline assignment: CDR1 SGDLS and CDR2 YYNGEE. The V gene lost 2 bases and the J gene lost 10 bases, with 7 bases spanning the gap. The TCR originated in a woman aged 25 to 39 who had recovered from COVID-19. The J gene is TRBJ2-1, the V gene TRBV9; no clear D. The sequencing sample was made of peripheral blood. The CDR3 nucleotides read TGTGCCAGCAGCGTCCAAGAGGAGCAGTTCTTC. Translating gives CASSVQEEQFF.